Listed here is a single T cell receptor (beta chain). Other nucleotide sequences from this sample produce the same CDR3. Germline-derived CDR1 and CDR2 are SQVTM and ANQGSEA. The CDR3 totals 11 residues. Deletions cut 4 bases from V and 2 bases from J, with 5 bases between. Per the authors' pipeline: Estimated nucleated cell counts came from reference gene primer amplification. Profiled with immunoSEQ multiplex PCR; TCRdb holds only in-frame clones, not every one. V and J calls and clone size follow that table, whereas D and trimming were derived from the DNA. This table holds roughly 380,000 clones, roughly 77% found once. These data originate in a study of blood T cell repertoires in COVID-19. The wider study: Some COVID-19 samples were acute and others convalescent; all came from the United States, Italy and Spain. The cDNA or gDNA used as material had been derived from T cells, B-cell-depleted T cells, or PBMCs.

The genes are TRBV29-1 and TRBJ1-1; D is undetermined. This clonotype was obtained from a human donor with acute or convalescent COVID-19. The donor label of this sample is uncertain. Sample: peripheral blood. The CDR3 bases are TGCAGCGTTGTTCGTAACACTGAAGCTTTCTTT. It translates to CSVVRNTEAFF. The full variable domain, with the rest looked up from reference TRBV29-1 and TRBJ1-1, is SAVISQKPSRDICQRGTSLTIQCQVDSQVTMMFWYRQQPGQSLTLIATANQGSEATYESGFVIDKFPISRPNLTFSTLTVSNMSPEDSSIYLCSVVRNTEAFFGQGTRLTVV.